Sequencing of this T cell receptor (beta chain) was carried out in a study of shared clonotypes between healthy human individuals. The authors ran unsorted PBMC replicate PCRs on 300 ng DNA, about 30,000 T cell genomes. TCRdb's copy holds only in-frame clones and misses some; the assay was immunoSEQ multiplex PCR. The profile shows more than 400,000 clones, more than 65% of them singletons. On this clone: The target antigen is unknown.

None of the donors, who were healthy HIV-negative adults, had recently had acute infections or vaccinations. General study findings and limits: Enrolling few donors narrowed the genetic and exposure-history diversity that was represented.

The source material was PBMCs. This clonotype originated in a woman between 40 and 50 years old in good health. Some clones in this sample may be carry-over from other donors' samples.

The CDR3 loop reads CASSYRGTANEKLFF. The CDR3 coding sequence is TGTGCCAGCAGCTACCGAGGGACAGCTAATGAAAAACTGTTTTTT. This rearrangement joins TRBV13 to TRBJ1-4, with TRBD1 identical over 7 bases. The length of the CDR3 is 15 residues. V was clipped by 4 bases and J by 3 bases; unmatched bases: 5. Germline V gene lookup returns CDR1 PRHDT and CDR2 FYEKMQ (reference sequence).